The present T cell receptor (beta chain) was sequenced within a study of OX40 agonist ivuxolimab in advanced cancers. The overall study: At 0.01 to 10 mg/kg, ivuxolimab was administered intravenously to patients every 2 weeks. 30% to 40% of patients had received prior checkpoint inhibitor therapy. Study-level points and caveats: Undetermined was the antigen specificity of the expanded peripheral T cells.

A word on this clone: What it recognizes is unknown.

The V gene end was trimmed by 3 bases and the J gene end by 8 bases; junction bases not matched to a gene: 7. The CDR3 runs 15 residues. Assay used: immunoSEQ multiplex PCR; TCRdb lists only in-frame clones, some missing. The data contain some 70,000 clones, roughly 85% of them singletons. The chain uses TRBV23-1 and TRBJ1-4; TRBD1 agrees at 9 bases. TRBV23-1 qualifies as an ORF whose function is uncertain. The source of this sequence is an adult with an advanced solid tumor such as melanoma, head and neck, liver or kidney cancer. This specimen consisted of CD4+ or CD8+ T cells sorted from blood, obtained in a trial of the OX40 agonist ivuxolimab. The CDR3, as DNA: TGCGCCAGCAGTCAGATACAGGGGGCAGAGGAAAAACTGTTTTTT. Its protein product is CASSQIQGAEEKLFF.